What follows are 18 T cell receptor beta chains derived from one specimen sequenced in a study of CD8 T cells in ankylosing spondylitis. MiXCR was run by TCRdb on the 5' RACE reads, yielding one entry per CDR3 protein. The profile covers about 210,000 distinct CDR3 sequences, with less than 9.5% appearing a single time and 4.8% taken by the ten largest. The sample consisted of blood, either unsorted or a sorted T cell fraction (not recorded which). The receptor set was obtained from a female donor with ankylosing spondylitis or in good health (not recorded which).

In its sample, this clonotype was seen many times. The chain carries TRBV7-9 and TRBJ1-4, with D unresolved. CDR3 length: 15 amino acids. Germline-derived CDR1 and CDR2 are SEHNR and FQNEAQ (reference sequence). The ends were cut back, 2 bases at V and 5 bases at J, with 12 bases in the middle. CDR3 sequence reads: CASSLSLTANEKLFF. DNA for the CDR3: TGTGCCAGCAGCTTATCCCTGACGGCGAATGAAAAACTGTTTTTT.

The V call is TRBV5-1, the J call TRBJ2-1; a weak D match, TRBD2 (6 bases). V was cut by 4 bases and J by 10 bases, with 15 bases left in between. Germline CDR1 is SGHRS and CDR2 is YFSETQ. CDR3 length: 13 residues. CDR3 coding DNA: TGCGCCAGCAGCCCTCTGACTAGTAAGGAGCAGTTCTTC. Its protein product is CASSPLTSKEQFF.

This clonotype was found many times. The chain recombines TRBV12-3 or TRBV12-4 with TRBJ2-1; TRBD1 agrees at 9 bases. The CDR3 contains 15 residues. V shed 2 bases and J 8 bases; nucleotides not matched to a gene: 7. The CDR3, as DNA: TGTGCCAGCAGTTTATTGGGACAGGGTATCTATGAGCAGTTCTTC. It encodes CASSLLGQGIYEQFF.

This clonotype has ten or more counts. The V gene is TRBV20-1, the J gene TRBJ2-5, with D unresolved. Looked up from germline, CDR1 is DFQATT and CDR2 is SNEGSKA (reference sequence). This CDR3 region has 12 residues. Trimming removed 4 bases at V and 1 base at J, with 7 bases between. For the CDR3, the DNA is TGCAGTGCTAAGACCGTCCAAGAGACCCAGTACTTC. Protein product: CSAKTVQETQYF.

This clonotype was recorded many times. The V call is TRBV9, the J call TRBJ2-5, with D possibly TRBD2 on 5 matching bases. Germline CDR1 is SGDLS and CDR2 is YYNGEE. V was trimmed by 4 bases and J by 7 bases, leaving 17 bases between them. The CDR3 sequence is 14 residues long. CDR3 region: CASSSALGGATQYF. Here the CDR3 DNA reads TGTGCCAGCAGCTCCGCTCTAGGAGGAGCGACCCAGTACTTC.

Comments on this clonotype: Just one base apart from a much larger clone, this may be a read error. This chain's CDR3 is CASSGGWCGPQETQYF. DNA of the CDR3: TGTGCCAGCAGCGGGGGATGGTGCGGGCCACAAGAGACCCAGTACTTC. This chain connects TRBV5-8 to TRBJ2-5; D might be TRBD1 or TRBD2, each matching 5 bases. Trimming removed 4 bases at V and 2 bases at J, with 18 bases between. Germline values: CDR1 SGHTS, CDR2 YDEGEE. This CDR3 comprises 16 residues. The whole variable domain, filled in from reference TRBV5-8 and TRBJ2-5, reads EAGVTQSPTHLIKTRGQQATLRCSPISGHTSVYWYQQALGLGLQFLLWYDEGEERNRGNFPPRFSGRQFPNYSSELNVNALELEDSALYLCASSGGWCGPQETQYFGPGTRLLVL.

This clonotype was seen at least ten times. The J gene is TRBJ2-1, the V gene TRBV12-3 or TRBV12-4; D remains ambiguous. The CDR3 loop spans 13 amino acids. V was cut by 5 bases and J by 8 bases, with 13 bases left in between. Here the CDR3 reads CASSPQRFHEQFF. The CDR3 DNA reads TGTGCCAGCAGTCCTCAGAGGTTTCATGAGCAGTTCTTC.

This clonotype was recorded many times. The V gene is TRBV20-1, the J gene TRBJ2-2, with a weak D call TRBD2 (6 bases). Looked up from germline, CDR1 is DFQATT and CDR2 is SNEGSKA (reference sequence). CDR3 length: 17 amino acids. V shed 0 bases and J shed 0 bases, with 14 bases lying between them. The CDR3 loop is CSAREGRWQANTGELFF. The CDR3 DNA reads as TGCAGTGCTAGAGAGGGGAGGTGGCAGGCGAACACCGGGGAGCTGTTTTTT.

This clonotype was detected ten times or more. The V gene is TRBV5-5, the J gene TRBJ1-4; the D is unclear. V was pared by 0 bases and J by 7 bases, with 10 bases between. CDR1 is SGHKS, CDR2 YYEKEE, per germline (reference sequence). This CDR3 has 14 amino acids. This chain's CDR3 is CASSLGPVLEKLFF. The CDR3 nucleotides read TGTGCCAGCAGCTTGGGACCGGTCCTTGAAAAACTGTTTTTT.

This clonotype was counted at least ten times. The rearrangement uses TRBV15 and TRBJ2-5; 8 nucleotides agree with TRBD1. The CDR3 contains 16 residues. J was trimmed by 4 bases and V by 4 bases; bases with no gene match: 11. Germline V gene data show CDR1 as LNHNV and CDR2 as YYDKDF (reference sequence). The CDR3 spells CATSKGQGRMRETQYF. In DNA, the CDR3 is TGTGCCACCAGCAAAGGACAGGGTCGGATGAGAGAGACCCAGTACTTC.

The J gene is TRBJ2-5, the V gene TRBV14, with D tentatively TRBD1 (6 bases). Germline CDR1 reads SGHDN; CDR2 reads FVKESK. This CDR3 is built from 13 residues. Trimming shortened V by 0 bases and J by 7 bases, and 9 bases separated the two germline ends. CDR3 in amino acids: CASSQEQGLTQYF. CDR3 DNA: TGTGCCAGCAGCCAAGAACAGGGTTTGACCCAGTACTTC.

This sequence joins TRBV5-1 and TRBJ2-5; TRBD1 aligns across 8 bases. There are 15 residues in the CDR3. J lost 6 bases, V lost 0 bases, and 7 bases had no gene match. The germline V gene encodes CDR1 SGHRS and CDR2 YFSETQ. The CDR3, as DNA: TGCGCCAGCAGCTTGGGACAGGGGATGGGGAAGACCCAGTACTTC. Protein product: CASSLGQGMGKTQYF. The full variable domain, with the rest looked up from reference TRBV5-1 and TRBJ2-5, is KAGVTQTPRYLIKTRGQQVTLSCSPISGHRSVSWYQQTPGQGLQFLFEYFSETQRNKGNFPGRFSGRQFSNSRSEMNVSTLELGDSALYLCASSLGQGMGKTQYFGPGTRLLVL.

This clonotype appeared many times. The chain couples TRBV4-2 to TRBJ1-1, with D possibly matching TRBD1 (5 bases). The CDR3 spans 14 residues. V was cut by 0 bases and J by 3 bases, with 8 bases left in between. Per germline, CDR1 LGHNA and CDR2 YNFKEQ. CDR3 nucleotide sequence: TGTGCCAGCAGCCAAGAAGGGGAGTACACTGAAGCTTTCTTT. Translating it yields CASSQEGEYTEAFF.

This clonotype was detected ten times or more. The chain employs TRBV12-3 or TRBV12-4 and TRBJ2-2; TRBD1 is a possible D gene (5 bases). Trimming took off 5 bases at V and 6 bases at J, with 13 bases between the two ends. CDR3 length equals 14 residues. In nucleotides, the CDR3 is TGTGCCAGCAGTGATATAGGGGTCGCCGGGGAGCTGTTTTTT. As protein: CASSDIGVAGELFF.

This clonotype was picked up a small number of times. V usage is TRBV19 and J usage is TRBJ2-3; D remains unclear. V was shortened by 8 bases and J by 1 base, with 10 bases between the two germline ends. CDR3 length: 13 residues. Germline CDR1 reads LNHDA; CDR2 reads SQIVND (reference sequence). CDR3 region: CASLITGTDTQYF. The CDR3 DNA reads as TGTGCCAGTTTGATAACGGGCACAGATACGCAGTATTTT.

This clonotype was recorded at least ten times. This chain connects TRBV5-5 to TRBJ1-5; D is perhaps TRBD1 (5 bases). The V end was cut by 4 bases, the J end by 0 bases, with 14 bases between. The CDR3 length is 16 residues. Germline-derived CDR1 and CDR2 are SGHKS and YYEKEE (reference sequence). CDR3 sequence: CASSRMGGDSNQPQHF. The CDR3 DNA is TGTGCCAGCAGCAGGATGGGGGGGGATAGCAATCAGCCCCAGCATTTT.

This clonotype was recorded a few times. This sequence joins TRBV10-2 and TRBJ2-2; D is perhaps TRBD1 or TRBD2 (5 bases each). The CDR3 runs 17 residues. V was clipped by 7 bases and J by 1 base, with 19 bases between them. The germline gives CDR1 WSHSY, CDR2 SAAADI. This CDR3 is CASTGSTRRGNTGELFF. For the CDR3, the DNA is TGCGCCAGCACAGGGTCCACTAGACGGGGGAACACCGGGGAGCTGTTTTTT.

This clonotype was recorded at least ten times. The J gene is TRBJ2-7, the V gene TRBV20-1; no firm D call. Trimming left V 6 bases short and J 3 bases short, with 12 bases between. This CDR3 comprises 12 residues. Per germline, CDR1 DFQATT and CDR2 SNEGSKA (reference sequence). CDR3 coding DNA: TGCAGTGCGAGGAGTGGGGACTACGAGCAGTACTTC. Translated: CSARSGDYEQYF.